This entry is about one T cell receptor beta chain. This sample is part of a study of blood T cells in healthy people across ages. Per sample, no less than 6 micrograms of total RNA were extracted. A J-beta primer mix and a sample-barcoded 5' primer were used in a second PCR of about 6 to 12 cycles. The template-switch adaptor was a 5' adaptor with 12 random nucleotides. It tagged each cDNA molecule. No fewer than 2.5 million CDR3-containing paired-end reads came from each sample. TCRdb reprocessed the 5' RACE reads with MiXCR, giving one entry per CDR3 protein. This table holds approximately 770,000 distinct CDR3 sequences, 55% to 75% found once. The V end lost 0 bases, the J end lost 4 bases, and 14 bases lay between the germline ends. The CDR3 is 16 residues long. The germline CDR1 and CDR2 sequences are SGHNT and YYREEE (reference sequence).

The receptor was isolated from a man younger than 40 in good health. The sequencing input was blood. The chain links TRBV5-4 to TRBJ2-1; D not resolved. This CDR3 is CASSLASTGIYNEQFF. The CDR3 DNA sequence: TGTGCCAGCAGCTTGGCTTCCACTGGAATATACAATGAGCAGTTCTTC.